The TCR beta chain described here comes from a study of T cell changes during pregnancy in multiple sclerosis. CDR1 is SQVTM and CDR2 is ANQGSEA in the germline V gene. The CDR3 is 13 amino acids. V dropped 4 bases and J dropped 5 bases, with 14 bases sitting between them. Generated by immunoSEQ multiplex PCR, the TCRdb table keeps only in-frame clones and is missing some. This sample yields approximately 100,000 clones, of which roughly 90% are seen a single time; 1.5% to 2% belongs to the top ten. This sequence joins TRBV29-1 and TRBJ1-1; possibly TRBD1 for D (5 bases). The clonotype was recovered from a female donor with multiple sclerosis, enrolled in a pregnancy study. This specimen was peripheral blood, taken after pregnancy. CDR3 DNA sequence: TGCAGCGTTGCGCACGACAGTCATACTGAAGCTTTCTTT. It yields the protein CSVAHDSHTEAFF.